This TCR beta chain emerged from a study of blood T cells in healthy people across ages. Points from the study as a whole: Roughly linearly, TCR beta diversity per million T cells fell as age increased.

With 5 bases clipped from V and 6 bases from J, the junction kept 6 bases outside the gene matches. This CDR3 is built from 12 residues. CDR1 and CDR2 from the germline V gene are DFQATT and SNEGSKA (reference sequence). The use of a sample-barcoded 5' primer and a J-beta primer mix characterized a second PCR of roughly 6 to 11 cycles. In TCRdb, the 5' RACE reads were re-called with MiXCR into one record per CDR3 protein. The profile shows hundreds of thousands of distinct CDR3 sequences, 56% of them singletons. This clonotype was detected many times. The target antigen is unknown. Approximately 10 milliliters was the volume of peripheral blood drawn from each donor. Isolated PBMCs totaled at least 7 million in each sample.

The sequence was obtained from a man aged 35 to 55 in good health. V and J are TRBV20-1 and TRBJ1-2, with 7 bases matching TRBD1. The sequencing sample was made of blood. The CDR3 DNA sequence: TGCAGTGCTCGCGACAGGGTTCATGGCTACACCTTC. Protein: CSARDRVHGYTF.